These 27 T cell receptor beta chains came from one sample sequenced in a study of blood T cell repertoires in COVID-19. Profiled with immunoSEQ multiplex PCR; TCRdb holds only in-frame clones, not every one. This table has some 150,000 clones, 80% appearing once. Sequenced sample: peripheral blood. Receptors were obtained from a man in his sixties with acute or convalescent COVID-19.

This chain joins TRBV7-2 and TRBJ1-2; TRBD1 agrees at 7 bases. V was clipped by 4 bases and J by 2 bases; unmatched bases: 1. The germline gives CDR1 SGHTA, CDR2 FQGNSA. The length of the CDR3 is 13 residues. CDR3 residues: CASSSRGNYGYTF. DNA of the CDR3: TGTGCCAGCAGCTCCAGGGGGAACTATGGCTACACCTTC.

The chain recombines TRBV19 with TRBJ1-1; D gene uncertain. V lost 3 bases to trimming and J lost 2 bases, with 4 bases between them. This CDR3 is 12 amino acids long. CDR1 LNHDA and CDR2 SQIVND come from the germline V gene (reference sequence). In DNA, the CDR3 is TGTGCCAGTAGTATCGGTAACACTGAAGCTTTCTTT. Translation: CASSIGNTEAFF.

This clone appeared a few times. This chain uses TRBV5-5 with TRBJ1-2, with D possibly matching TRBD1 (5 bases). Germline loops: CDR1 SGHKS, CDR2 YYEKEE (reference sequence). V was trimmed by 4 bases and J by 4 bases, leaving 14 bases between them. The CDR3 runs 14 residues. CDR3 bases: TGTGCCAGCAGCACAGAGACAGCCGTCTATGGCTACACCTTC. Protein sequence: CASSTETAVYGYTF.

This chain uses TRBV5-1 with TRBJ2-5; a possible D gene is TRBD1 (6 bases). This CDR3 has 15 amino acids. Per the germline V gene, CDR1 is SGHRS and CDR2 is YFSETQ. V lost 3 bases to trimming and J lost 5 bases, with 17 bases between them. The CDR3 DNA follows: TGCGCCAGCAGCTCAACAGGGAATTCTGGGGAGACCCAGTACTTC. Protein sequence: CASSSTGNSGETQYF.

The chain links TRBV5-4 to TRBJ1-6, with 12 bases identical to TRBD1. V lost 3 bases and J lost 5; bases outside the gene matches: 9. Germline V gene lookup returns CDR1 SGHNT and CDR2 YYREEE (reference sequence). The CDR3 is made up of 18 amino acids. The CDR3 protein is CASSYGGQGALNNSPLHF. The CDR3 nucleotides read TGTGCCAGCAGCTACGGGGGACAGGGGGCTCTTAATAATTCACCCCTCCACTTT. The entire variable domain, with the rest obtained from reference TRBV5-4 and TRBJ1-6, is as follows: ETGVTQSPTHLIKTRGQQVTLRCSSQSGHNTVSWYQQALGQGPQFIFQYYREEENGRGNFPPRFSGLQFPNYSSELNVNALELDDSALYLCASSYGGQGALNNSPLHFGNGTRLTVT.

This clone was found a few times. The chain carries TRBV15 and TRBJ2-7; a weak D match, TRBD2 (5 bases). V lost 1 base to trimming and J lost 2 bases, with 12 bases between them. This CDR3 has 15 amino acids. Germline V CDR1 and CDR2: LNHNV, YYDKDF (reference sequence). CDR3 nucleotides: TGTGCCACCAGCAGAGCCCCAAGCGGTACCTACGAGCAGTACTTC. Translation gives CATSRAPSGTYEQYF.

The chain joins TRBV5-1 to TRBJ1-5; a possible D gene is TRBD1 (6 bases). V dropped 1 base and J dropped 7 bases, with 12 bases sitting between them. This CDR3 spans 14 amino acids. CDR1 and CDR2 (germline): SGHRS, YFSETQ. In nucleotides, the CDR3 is TGCGCCAGCAGCTTGACAGGGCAGGACCAGCCCCAGCATTTT. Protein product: CASSLTGQDQPQHF.

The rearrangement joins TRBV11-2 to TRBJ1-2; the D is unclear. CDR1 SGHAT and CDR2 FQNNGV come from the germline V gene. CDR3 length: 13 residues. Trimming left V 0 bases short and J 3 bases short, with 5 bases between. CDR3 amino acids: CASSLDQDYGYTF. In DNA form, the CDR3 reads TGTGCCAGCAGCTTAGATCAGGACTATGGCTACACCTTC.

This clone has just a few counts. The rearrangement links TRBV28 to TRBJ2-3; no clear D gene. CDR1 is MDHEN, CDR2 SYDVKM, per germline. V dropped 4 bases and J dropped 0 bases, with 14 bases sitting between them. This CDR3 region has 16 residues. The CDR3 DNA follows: TGTGCCAGCAGTTCCCCGCGCGGCGGAAGCACAGATACGCAGTATTTT. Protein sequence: CASSSPRGGSTDTQYF.

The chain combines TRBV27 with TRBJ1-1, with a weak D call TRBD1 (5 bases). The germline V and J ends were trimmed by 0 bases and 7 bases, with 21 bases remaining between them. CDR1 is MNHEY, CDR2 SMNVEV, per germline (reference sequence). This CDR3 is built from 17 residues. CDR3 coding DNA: TGTGCCAGCAGTTTATCGTCGGGGGGTTATGTCCTTGGTGAAGCTTTCTTT. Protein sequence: CASSLSSGGYVLGEAFF.

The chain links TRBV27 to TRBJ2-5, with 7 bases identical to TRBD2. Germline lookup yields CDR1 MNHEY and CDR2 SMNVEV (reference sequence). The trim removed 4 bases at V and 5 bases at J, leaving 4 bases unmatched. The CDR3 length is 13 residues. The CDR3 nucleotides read TGTGCCAGCAGTTCATGGGGGGGGGAGACCCAGTACTTC. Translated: CASSSWGGETQYF.

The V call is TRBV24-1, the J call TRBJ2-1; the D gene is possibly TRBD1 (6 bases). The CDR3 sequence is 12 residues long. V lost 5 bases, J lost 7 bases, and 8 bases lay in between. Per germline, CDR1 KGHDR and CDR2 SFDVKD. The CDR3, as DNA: TGTGCCACCAGTGCAGGGGCTAATGAGCAGTTCTTC. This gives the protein CATSAGANEQFF.

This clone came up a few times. The CDR3 nucleotides are TGTGCCAGCAGCTTGGACGGACAGGGGTGGGAAAAACTGTTTTTT. Its translation is CASSLDGQGWEKLFF. V usage is TRBV5-5 and J usage is TRBJ1-4, with 9 bases matching TRBD1. V lost 0 bases to trimming and J lost 8 bases; unmatched junction nucleotides: 5. CDR3 size: 15 residues. Germline CDR1 reads SGHKS; CDR2 reads YYEKEE (reference sequence).

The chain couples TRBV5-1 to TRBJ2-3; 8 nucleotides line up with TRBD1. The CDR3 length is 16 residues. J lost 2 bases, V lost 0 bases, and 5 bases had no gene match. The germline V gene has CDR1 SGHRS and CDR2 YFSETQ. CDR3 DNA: TGCGCCAGCAGCTTGGGGGGGACAGGCCCCACAGATACGCAGTATTTT. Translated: CASSLGGTGPTDTQYF. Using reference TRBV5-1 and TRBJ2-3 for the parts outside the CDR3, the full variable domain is KAGVTQTPRYLIKTRGQQVTLSCSPISGHRSVSWYQQTPGQGLQFLFEYFSETQRNKGNFPGRFSGRQFSNSRSEMNVSTLELGDSALYLCASSLGGTGPTDTQYFGPGTRLTVL.

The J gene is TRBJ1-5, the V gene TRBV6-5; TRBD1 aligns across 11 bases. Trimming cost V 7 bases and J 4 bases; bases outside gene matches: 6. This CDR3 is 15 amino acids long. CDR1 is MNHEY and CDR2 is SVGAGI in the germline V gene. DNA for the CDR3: TGTGCCAGCACTCCGGGACAGGGGGGTAATCAGCCCCAGCATTTT. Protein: CASTPGQGGNQPQHF.

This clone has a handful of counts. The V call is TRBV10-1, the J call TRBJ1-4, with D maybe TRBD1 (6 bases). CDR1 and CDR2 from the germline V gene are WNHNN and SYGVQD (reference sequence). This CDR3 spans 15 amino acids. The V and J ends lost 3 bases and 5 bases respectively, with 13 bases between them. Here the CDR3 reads CASSDGGATNEKLFF. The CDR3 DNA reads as TGCGCCAGCAGTGATGGGGGGGCCACAAATGAAAAACTGTTTTTT.

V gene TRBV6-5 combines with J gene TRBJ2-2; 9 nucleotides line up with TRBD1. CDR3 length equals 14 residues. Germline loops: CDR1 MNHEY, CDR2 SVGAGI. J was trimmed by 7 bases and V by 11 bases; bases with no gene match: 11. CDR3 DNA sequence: TGTGCCGGGACAGGGAATTTTAACGGCGGGGAGCTGTTTTTT. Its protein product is CAGTGNFNGGELFF.

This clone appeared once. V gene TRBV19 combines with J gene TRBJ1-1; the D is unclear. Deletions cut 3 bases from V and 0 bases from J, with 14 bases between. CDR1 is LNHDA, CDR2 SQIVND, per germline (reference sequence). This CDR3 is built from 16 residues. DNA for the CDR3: TGTGCCAGTAGTATTCACGCAGGCTTTTTGAACACTGAAGCTTTCTTT. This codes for CASSIHAGFLNTEAFF.

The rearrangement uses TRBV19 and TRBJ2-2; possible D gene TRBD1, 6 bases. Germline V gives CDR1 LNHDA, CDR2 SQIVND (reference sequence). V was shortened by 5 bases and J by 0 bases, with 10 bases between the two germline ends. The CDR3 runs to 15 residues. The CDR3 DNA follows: TGTGCCAGTAGTCCGGGACACGCGAACACCGGGGAGCTGTTTTTT. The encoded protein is CASSPGHANTGELFF. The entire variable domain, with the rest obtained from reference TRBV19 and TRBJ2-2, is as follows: DGGITQSPKYLFRKEGQNVTLSCEQNLNHDAMYWYRQDPGQGLRLIYYSQIVNDFQKGDIAEGYSVSREKKESFPLTVTSAQKNPTAFYLCASSPGHANTGELFFGEGSRLTVL.

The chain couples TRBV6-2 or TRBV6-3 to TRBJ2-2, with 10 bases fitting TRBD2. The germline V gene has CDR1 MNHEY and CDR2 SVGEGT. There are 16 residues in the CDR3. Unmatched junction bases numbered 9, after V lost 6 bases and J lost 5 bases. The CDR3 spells CASSPIAGGRTGELFF. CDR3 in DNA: TGTGCCAGCAGCCCAATAGCGGGAGGACGGACCGGGGAGCTGTTTTTT.

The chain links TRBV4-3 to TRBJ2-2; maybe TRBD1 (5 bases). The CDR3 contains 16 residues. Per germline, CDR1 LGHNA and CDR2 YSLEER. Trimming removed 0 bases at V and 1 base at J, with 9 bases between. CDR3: CASSQDQGLNTGELFF. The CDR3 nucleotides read TGCGCCAGCAGCCAAGATCAGGGCTTGAACACCGGGGAGCTGTTTTTT.

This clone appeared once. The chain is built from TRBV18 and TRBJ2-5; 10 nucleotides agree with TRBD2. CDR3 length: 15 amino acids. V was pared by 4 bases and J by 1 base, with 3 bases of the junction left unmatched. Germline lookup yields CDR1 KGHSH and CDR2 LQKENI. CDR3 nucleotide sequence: TGTGCCAGCTCACAGACTAGCGGGCGCCAAGAGACCCAGTACTTC. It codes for CASSQTSGRQETQYF.

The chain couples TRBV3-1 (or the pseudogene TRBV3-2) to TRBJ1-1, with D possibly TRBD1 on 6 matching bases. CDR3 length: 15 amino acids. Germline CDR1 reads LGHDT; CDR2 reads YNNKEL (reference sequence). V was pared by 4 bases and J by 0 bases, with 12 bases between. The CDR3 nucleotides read TGTGCCAGCAGCCCAGGCGACAGGTTGAACACTGAAGCTTTCTTT. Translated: CASSPGDRLNTEAFF.

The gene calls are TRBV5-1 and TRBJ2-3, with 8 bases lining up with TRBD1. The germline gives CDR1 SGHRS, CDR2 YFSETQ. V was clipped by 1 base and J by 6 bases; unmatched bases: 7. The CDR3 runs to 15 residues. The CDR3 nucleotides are TGCGCCAGCAGCTTGCGGAGACAGGGGTCGGATACGCAGTATTTT. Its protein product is CASSLRRQGSDTQYF. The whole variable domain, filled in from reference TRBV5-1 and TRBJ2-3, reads KAGVTQTPRYLIKTRGQQVTLSCSPISGHRSVSWYQQTPGQGLQFLFEYFSETQRNKGNFPGRFSGRQFSNSRSEMNVSTLELGDSALYLCASSLRRQGSDTQYFGPGTRLTVL.

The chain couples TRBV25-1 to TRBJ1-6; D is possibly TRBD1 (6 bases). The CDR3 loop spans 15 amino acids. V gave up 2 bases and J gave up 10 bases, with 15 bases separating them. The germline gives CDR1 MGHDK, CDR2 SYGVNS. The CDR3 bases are TGTGCCAGCAGTGAAGGCCAGGGGAGGGGATCACCCCTCCACTTT. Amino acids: CASSEGQGRGSPLHF.

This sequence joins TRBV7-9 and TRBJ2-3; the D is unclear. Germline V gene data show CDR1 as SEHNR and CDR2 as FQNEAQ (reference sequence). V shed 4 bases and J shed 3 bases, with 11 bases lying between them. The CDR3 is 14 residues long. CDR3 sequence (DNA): TGTGCCAGCAGCTCCCCCCCAGGAACAGATACGCAGTATTTT. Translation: CASSSPPGTDTQYF.

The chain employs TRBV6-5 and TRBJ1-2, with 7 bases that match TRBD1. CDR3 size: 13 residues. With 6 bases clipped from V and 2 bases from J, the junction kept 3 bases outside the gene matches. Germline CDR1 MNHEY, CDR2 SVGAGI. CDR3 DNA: TGTGCCAGCAGCCAAGGGGGCAACTATGGCTACACCTTC. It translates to CASSQGGNYGYTF.